This passage covers 5 T cell receptor beta chains from one sample sequenced in a study of OX40 agonist ivuxolimab in advanced cancers. Assay: immunoSEQ multiplex PCR; the TCRdb copy retains only in-frame clones and omits some. This sample yields about 53,000 clones, of which less than 85% are seen a single time; about 13% belongs to the top ten. The sample in question was CD4+ or CD8+ T cells sorted from blood, obtained in a trial of the OX40 agonist ivuxolimab. All receptors derive from an adult with an advanced solid tumor such as melanoma, head and neck, liver or kidney cancer.

The chain has TRBV13 and TRBJ1-2, with a possible D match to TRBD1 (5 bases). Germline-derived CDR1 and CDR2 are PRHDT and FYEKMQ (reference sequence). V was trimmed by 0 bases and J by 3 bases, leaving 8 bases between them. The CDR3 contains 14 residues. CDR3 loop: CASSLGGQYYGYTF. CDR3 bases: TGTGCCAGCAGCTTAGGGGGGCAGTACTATGGCTACACCTTC.

The chain combines TRBV19 with TRBJ1-5, with 11 bases fitting TRBD1. The V and J ends lost 5 bases and 4 bases, in that order; junction bases with no gene match: 4. The CDR3 has 15 residues. Germline CDR1 and CDR2: LNHDA and SQIVND (reference sequence). The CDR3 DNA is TGTGCCAGTAGTCCAGGGGACAGGGGGAATCAGCCCCAGCATTTT. Translated, it gives CASSPGDRGNQPQHF. The entire variable domain, with the rest obtained from reference TRBV19 and TRBJ1-5, is as follows: DGGITQSPKYLFRKEGQNVTLSCEQNLNHDAMYWYRQDPGQGLRLIYYSQIVNDFQKGDIAEGYSVSREKKESFPLTVTSAQKNPTAFYLCASSPGDRGNQPQHFGDGTRLSIL.

This clone was counted once. J is TRBJ2-3 and V is TRBV7-7; 8 bases align to TRBD1. V dropped 5 bases and J dropped 4; count of bases not matched to a gene: 5. Germline assignment: CDR1 SSHAT and CDR2 FNYEAQ (reference sequence). This CDR3 is 14 amino acids long. Written as DNA, the CDR3 is TGTGCCAGCAGCCGAGACAGGGGCTCAGATACGCAGTATTTT. It yields the protein CASSRDRGSDTQYF.

This sequence joins TRBV5-5 and TRBJ1-1; tentatively, D is TRBD1 (5 bases). This CDR3 has 15 amino acids. The germline V gene has CDR1 SGHKS and CDR2 YYEKEE (reference sequence). The ends were cut back, 3 bases at V and 5 bases at J, with 17 bases in the middle. CDR3 coding DNA: TGTGCCAGCAGCTCCCTTAGTGGCAGGGTGACTGAAGCTTTCTTT. Its translation is CASSSLSGRVTEAFF.

Turning to this clone: Germline and junction disagree at one end, which may indicate a read error. This sequence joins TRBV6-1 and TRBJ2-7; D is perhaps TRBD1 (6 bases). This CDR3 is built from 14 residues. CDR1 and CDR2 from the germline V gene are MNHNS and SASEGT. CDR3 nucleotides: TGTGCCATCAGTAGGGCAGGGGTGACCCACGAGCAGTACTTC. Protein sequence: CAISRAGVTHEQYF.